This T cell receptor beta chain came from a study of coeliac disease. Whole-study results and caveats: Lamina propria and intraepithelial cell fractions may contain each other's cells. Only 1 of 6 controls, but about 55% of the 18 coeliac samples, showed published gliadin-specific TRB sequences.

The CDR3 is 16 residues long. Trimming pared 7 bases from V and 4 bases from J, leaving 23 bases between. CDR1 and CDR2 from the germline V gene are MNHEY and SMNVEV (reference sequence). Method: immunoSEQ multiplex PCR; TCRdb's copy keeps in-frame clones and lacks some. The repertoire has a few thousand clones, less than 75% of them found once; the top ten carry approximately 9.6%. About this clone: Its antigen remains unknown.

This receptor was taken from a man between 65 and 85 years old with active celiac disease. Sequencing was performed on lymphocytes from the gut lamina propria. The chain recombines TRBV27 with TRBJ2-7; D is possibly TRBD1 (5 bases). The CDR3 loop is CASKKSTGYTFYEQYF. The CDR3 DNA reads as TGTGCCAGCAAAAAGTCAACAGGCTACACCTTTTACGAGCAGTACTTC.